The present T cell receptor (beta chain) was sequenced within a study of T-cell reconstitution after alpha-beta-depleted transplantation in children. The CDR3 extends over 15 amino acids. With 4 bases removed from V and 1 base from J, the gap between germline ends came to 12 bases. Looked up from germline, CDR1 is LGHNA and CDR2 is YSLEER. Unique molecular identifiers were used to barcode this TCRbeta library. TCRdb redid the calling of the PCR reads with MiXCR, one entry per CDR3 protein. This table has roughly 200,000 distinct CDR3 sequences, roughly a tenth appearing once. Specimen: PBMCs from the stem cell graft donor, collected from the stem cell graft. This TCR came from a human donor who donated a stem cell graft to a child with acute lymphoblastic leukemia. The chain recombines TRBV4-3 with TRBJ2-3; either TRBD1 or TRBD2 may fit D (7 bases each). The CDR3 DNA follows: TGCGCCAGCAGCCGTCAGGGGGGGGGCACAGATACGCAGTATTTT. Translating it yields CASSRQGGGTDTQYF.